This T cell receptor (beta chain) appears in the sequencing data of a study of T-cell reconstitution after alpha-beta-depleted transplantation in children. The study, taken as a whole, reports: Expanded graft clones numbering several hundred reportedly gave rise to alpha-beta T cells about two months after transplant.

The table lists this clonotype with many counts. Its antigen is currently unknown. From germline, CDR1 is SQVTM and CDR2 ANQGSEA. V was clipped by 3 bases and J by 0 bases; unmatched bases: 5. The CDR3 has 16 amino acids. Construction of the TCRbeta library involved unique molecular identifiers. TCRdb re-analysed the PCR reads in MiXCR, keeping a single row per CDR3 protein. The sample records tens of thousands of distinct CDR3 sequences, over 4.5% being singletons. This specimen was PBMCs, mostly from graft donor cells, taken 180 days after TCRalphabeta/CD19-depleted stem cell transplant. The source is a boy under two years old who had a stem cell transplant for acute myeloid leukemia, so the T cells may come from the graft donor. The chain joins TRBV29-1 to TRBJ2-1; 10 bases line up with TRBD1. The CDR3 sequence is CSVEGGQGTSYNEQFF. As DNA, the CDR3 is TGCAGCGTTGAGGGGGGACAGGGGACCTCCTACAATGAGCAGTTCTTC.